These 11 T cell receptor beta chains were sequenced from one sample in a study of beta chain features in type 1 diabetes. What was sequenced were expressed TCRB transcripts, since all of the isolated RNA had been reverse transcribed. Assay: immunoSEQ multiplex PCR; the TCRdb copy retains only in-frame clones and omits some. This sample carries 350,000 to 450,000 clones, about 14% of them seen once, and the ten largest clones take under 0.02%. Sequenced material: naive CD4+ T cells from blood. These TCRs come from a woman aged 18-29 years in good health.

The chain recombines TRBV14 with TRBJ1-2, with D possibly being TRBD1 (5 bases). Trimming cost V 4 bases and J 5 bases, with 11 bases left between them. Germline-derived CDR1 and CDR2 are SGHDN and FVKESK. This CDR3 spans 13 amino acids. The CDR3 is CASSLDSLYGYTF. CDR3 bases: TGTGCCAGCAGCCTTGACAGTTTATATGGCTACACCTTC. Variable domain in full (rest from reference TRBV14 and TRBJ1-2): EAGVTQFPSHSVIEKGQTVTLRCDPISGHDNLYWYRRVMGKEIKFLLHFVKESKQDESGMPNNRFLAERTGGTYSTLKVQPAELEDSGVYFCASSLDSLYGYTFGSGTRLTVV.

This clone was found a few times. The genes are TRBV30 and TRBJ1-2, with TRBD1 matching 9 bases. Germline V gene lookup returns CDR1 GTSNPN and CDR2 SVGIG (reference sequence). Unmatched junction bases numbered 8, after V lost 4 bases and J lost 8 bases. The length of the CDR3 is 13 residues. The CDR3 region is CAWTGDRARGYTF. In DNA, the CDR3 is TGTGCCTGGACCGGGGACAGGGCTAGGGGCTACACCTTC.

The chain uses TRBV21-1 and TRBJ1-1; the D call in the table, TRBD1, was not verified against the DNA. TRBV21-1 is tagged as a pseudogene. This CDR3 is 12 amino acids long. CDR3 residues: CASSKATGRAFF. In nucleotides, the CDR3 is TGTGCCAGCAGCAAAGCGACAGGGAGGGCTTTCTTT.

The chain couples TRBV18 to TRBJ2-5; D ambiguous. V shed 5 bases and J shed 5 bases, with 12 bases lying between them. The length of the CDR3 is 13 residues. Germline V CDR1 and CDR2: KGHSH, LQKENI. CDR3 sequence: CASSIAPEETQYF. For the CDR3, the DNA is TGTGCCAGCTCAATTGCCCCGGAGGAGACCCAGTACTTC.

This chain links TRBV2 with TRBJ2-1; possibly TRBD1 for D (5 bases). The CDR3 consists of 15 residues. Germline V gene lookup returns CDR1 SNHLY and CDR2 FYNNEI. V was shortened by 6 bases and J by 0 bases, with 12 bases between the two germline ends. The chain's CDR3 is CASSVQGSSYNEQFF. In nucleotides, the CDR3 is TGTGCCAGCAGCGTTCAGGGAAGCTCCTACAATGAGCAGTTCTTC.

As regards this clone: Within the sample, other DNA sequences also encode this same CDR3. The CDR3 region is CASSPSSYEQYF. Written as DNA, the CDR3 is TGTGCCAGCTCACCTAGCTCCTACGAGCAGTACTTC. The V call is TRBV18, the J call TRBJ2-7; no clear D gene. V lost 3 bases and J lost 0, with 3 bases in between. CDR1 and CDR2 from the germline V gene are KGHSH and LQKENI. The CDR3 has 12 residues.

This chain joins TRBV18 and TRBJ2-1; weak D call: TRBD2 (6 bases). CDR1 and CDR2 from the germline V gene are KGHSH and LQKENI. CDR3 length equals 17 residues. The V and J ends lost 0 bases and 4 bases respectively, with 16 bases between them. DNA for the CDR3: TGTGCCAGCTCACCACCCTACGCGGGGAAAATATACAATGAGCAGTTCTTC. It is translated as CASSPPYAGKIYNEQFF.

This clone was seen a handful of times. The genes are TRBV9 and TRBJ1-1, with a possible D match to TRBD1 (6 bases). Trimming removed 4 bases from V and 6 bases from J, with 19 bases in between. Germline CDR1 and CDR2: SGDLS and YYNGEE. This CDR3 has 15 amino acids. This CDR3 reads CASSSTRQAPAEAFF. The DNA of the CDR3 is TGTGCCAGCAGCTCCACGAGACAGGCCCCAGCTGAAGCTTTCTTT.

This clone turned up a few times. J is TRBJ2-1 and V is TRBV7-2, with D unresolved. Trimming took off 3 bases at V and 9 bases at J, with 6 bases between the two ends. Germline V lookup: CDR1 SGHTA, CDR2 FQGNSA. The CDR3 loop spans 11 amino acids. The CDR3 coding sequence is TGTGCCAGCAGCTTTCGGGTTGAGCAGTTCTTC. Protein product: CASSFRVEQFF.

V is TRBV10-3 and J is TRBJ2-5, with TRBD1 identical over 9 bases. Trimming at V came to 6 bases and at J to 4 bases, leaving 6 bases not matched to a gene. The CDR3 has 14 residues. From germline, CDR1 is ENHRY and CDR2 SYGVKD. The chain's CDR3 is CAIRRDRAGETQYF. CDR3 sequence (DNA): TGTGCCATCAGACGGGACAGGGCGGGAGAGACCCAGTACTTC.

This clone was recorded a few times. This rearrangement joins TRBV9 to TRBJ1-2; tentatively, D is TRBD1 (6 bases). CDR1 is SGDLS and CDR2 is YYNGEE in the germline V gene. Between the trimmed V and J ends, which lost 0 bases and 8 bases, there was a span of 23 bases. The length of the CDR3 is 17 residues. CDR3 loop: CASSVARAGESPGGYTF. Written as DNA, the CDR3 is TGTGCCAGCAGCGTAGCCCGGGCAGGGGAATCTCCGGGAGGCTACACCTTC.